What follows are 24 T cell receptor beta chains derived from one specimen sequenced in a study of blood T cell repertoires in COVID-19. The table came from immunoSEQ multiplex PCR; TCRdb's copy has only in-frame clones and leaves some out. The sample has tens of thousands of clones, 85% to 90% seen once. The sequencing sample was made of peripheral blood. Receptor source: a man in his 70s with active COVID-19.

The rearrangement links TRBV12-3 or TRBV12-4 to TRBJ1-2; TRBD1 agrees at 7 bases. V lost 4 bases and J lost 6; bases outside the gene matches: 5. The CDR3 has 13 amino acids. CDR3 amino acids: CASSSLTGNGYTF. DNA for the CDR3: TGTGCCAGCAGTTCCTTGACAGGGAATGGCTACACCTTC.

This clone has only one observation. The chain combines TRBV11-2 with TRBJ2-7; D possibly corresponds to TRBD2 (7 bases). In germline, CDR1 is SGHAT, CDR2 FQNNGV. This CDR3 region has 16 residues. Trimming stripped 2 bases from V and 0 bases from J, with 14 bases between. CDR3 DNA sequence: TGTGCCAGCAGCTTAAGCGGGACACGGATCTCCTACGAGCAGTACTTC. It codes for CASSLSGTRISYEQYF. Based on the CDR3 plus reference TRBV11-2 and TRBJ2-7, the full variable domain is EAGVAQSPRYKIIEKRQSVAFWCNPISGHATLYWYQQILGQGPKLLIQFQNNGVVDDSQLPKDRFSAERLKGVDSTLKIQPAKLEDSAVYLCASSLSGTRISYEQYFGPGTRLTVT.

The chain recombines TRBV6-5 with TRBJ1-6; 7 bases align to TRBD1. This CDR3 spans 14 amino acids. Per germline, CDR1 MNHEY and CDR2 SVGAGI. V was clipped by 5 bases and J by 6 bases; unmatched bases: 4. This CDR3 is CASSRDSLNSPLHF. In DNA form, the CDR3 reads TGTGCCAGCAGTCGGGACAGCCTTAATTCACCCCTCCACTTT.

V gene TRBV6-5 combines with J gene TRBJ2-5, with 7 bases lining up with TRBD2. Trimming removed 6 bases from V and 1 base from J; junction bases left unmatched: 5. In germline, CDR1 is MNHEY, CDR2 SVGAGI. CDR3 length equals 14 residues. The CDR3 sequence: CASSWGGFQETQYF. The CDR3 nucleotides read TGTGCCAGCAGCTGGGGGGGGTTCCAAGAGACCCAGTACTTC.

The J gene is TRBJ1-3, the V gene TRBV19; D is possibly TRBD1 (6 bases). Germline V gene data show CDR1 as LNHDA and CDR2 as SQIVND (reference sequence). Trimming left V 3 bases short and J 1 base short, with 19 bases between. This CDR3 is built from 18 residues. CDR3 nucleotide sequence: TGTGCCAGTAGTATCGGAGGTTTGCCAGGGGAGTCTGGAAACACCATATATTTT. Translating it yields CASSIGGLPGESGNTIYF.

This sequence joins TRBV6-2 or TRBV6-3 and TRBJ2-1, with 10 bases fitting TRBD2. This CDR3 comprises 16 residues. CDR1 is MNHEY, CDR2 SVGEGT, per germline. J gave up 6 bases and V 6 bases, and 11 bases lay outside the gene matches. The chain's CDR3 is CASSRLLAGESNEQFF. As DNA, the CDR3 is TGTGCCAGCAGCCGCCTCCTAGCGGGGGAAAGCAATGAGCAGTTCTTC.

The chain carries TRBV19 and TRBJ1-5; D remains unclear. From germline, CDR1 is LNHDA and CDR2 SQIVND (reference sequence). V lost 9 bases and J lost 11, with 14 bases in between. The length of the CDR3 is 11 residues. The CDR3, as DNA: TGTGCCAGCTCCACCACGCCAGCCCAGCATTTT. The encoded protein is CASSTTPAQHF.

This chain uses TRBV3-1 (or the pseudogene TRBV3-2) with TRBJ1-1; 7 nucleotides line up with TRBD1. V dropped 6 bases and J dropped 9; count of bases not matched to a gene: 4. This CDR3 is 11 amino acids long. In germline, CDR1 is LGHDT, CDR2 YNNKEL (reference sequence). The CDR3 DNA reads as TGTGCCAGCAGAACGACAGGGCAAGCTTTCTTT. Translation: CASRTTGQAFF.

V and J are TRBV5-5 and TRBJ2-5, with D perhaps TRBD2 (7 bases). The V end lost 2 bases, the J end lost 4 bases, and 24 bases lay between the germline ends. Germline CDR1 and CDR2: SGHKS and YYEKEE (reference sequence). The CDR3 length is 18 residues. The CDR3 reads CASSFLLVAARGAETQYF. The CDR3 bases are TGTGCCAGCAGCTTCTTATTGGTGGCCGCCCGGGGGGCAGAGACCCAGTACTTC.

The V gene is TRBV5-8, the J gene TRBJ2-2; D gene unclear. The ends were cut back, 4 bases at V and 7 bases at J, with 11 bases in the middle. Germline values: CDR1 SGHTS, CDR2 YDEGEE. CDR3 length: 13 amino acids. The CDR3 DNA follows: TGTGCCAGCAGCCACTCAATACGCGGGGAGCTGTTTTTT. Protein sequence: CASSHSIRGELFF.

J is TRBJ2-4 and V is TRBV30; 11 bases match TRBD1. V shed 5 bases, J shed 1 base, and the junction held 7 bases outside the gene matches. The V gene's germline CDR1 is GTSNPN and CDR2 SVGIG (reference sequence). This CDR3 comprises 16 residues. Here the CDR3 reads CAWVDRGRTAKNIQYF. The DNA for the CDR3 is TGTGCCTGGGTGGACAGGGGGCGTACGGCCAAAAACATTCAGTACTTC. Looking up the rest from reference TRBV30 and TRBJ2-4 gives the full variable domain: SQTIHQWPATLVQPVGSPLSLECTVEGTSNPNLYWYRQAAGRGLQLLFYSVGIGQISSEVPQNLSASRPQDRQFILSSKKLLLSDSGFYLCAWVDRGRTAKNIQYFGAGTRLSVL.

V and J are TRBV4-1 and TRBJ2-7, with D perhaps matching TRBD2 (5 bases). The V and J ends lost 1 base and 6 bases respectively, with 13 bases between them. CDR3 size: 14 residues. Germline V gives CDR1 MGHRA, CDR2 YSYEKL. For the CDR3, the DNA is TGCGCCAGCAGCCAAGGGTACCGGAGCGGCGAGCAGTACTTC. This sequence encodes CASSQGYRSGEQYF.

This chain uses TRBV3-1 (or the pseudogene TRBV3-2) with TRBJ1-2, with a tentative D call TRBD1 (5 bases). The CDR3 loop spans 14 amino acids. Germline V lookup: CDR1 LGHDT, CDR2 YNNKEL (reference sequence). The V and J ends lost 6 bases and 0 bases respectively, with 11 bases between them. CDR3: CASRPSGTNYGYTF. In nucleotides, the CDR3 is TGTGCCAGCAGACCTTCAGGGACTAACTATGGCTACACCTTC.

This clone has a single count. The CDR3 DNA is TGTGCTAGTGGCGAACAGGGGGCGCTTTACAATGAGCAGTTCTTC. Translation gives CASGEQGALYNEQFF. The genes are TRBV12-5 and TRBJ2-1; 9 bases fit TRBD1. CDR1 and CDR2 (germline): LGHNT, FRNRAP. The ends lost 6 bases at V and 4 bases at J; junction bases unmatched: 7. The CDR3 sequence is 15 residues long.

The chain is built from TRBV9 and TRBJ2-5, with D possibly TRBD2 on 5 matching bases. Between the trimmed V and J ends, which lost 3 bases and 3 bases, there was a span of 9 bases. Germline V gives CDR1 SGDLS, CDR2 YYNGEE. The CDR3 is 13 amino acids. The CDR3 reads CASSGGQKETQYF. The CDR3 DNA reads TGTGCCAGCAGCGGCGGGCAGAAAGAGACCCAGTACTTC.

This chain connects TRBV10-3 to TRBJ1-2; D may be TRBD1 (5 bases). Trimming left V 2 bases short and J 6 bases short, with 16 bases between. Germline V gene data show CDR1 as ENHRY and CDR2 as SYGVKD. This CDR3 comprises 15 residues. CDR3 region: CAISEGARPKDGYTF. The CDR3 region has the DNA TGTGCCATCAGTGAGGGGGCCAGACCTAAGGATGGCTACACCTTC.

V is TRBV7-8 and J is TRBJ2-1; 7 positions match TRBD2. Germline V lookup: CDR1 SGHVS, CDR2 FQNEAQ. Trimming removed 1 base from V and 0 bases from J; junction bases left unmatched: 9. The CDR3 loop spans 18 amino acids. CDR3 sequence: CASSLGSLRESSYNEQFF. The CDR3 nucleotides read TGTGCCAGCAGCTTAGGGTCTCTGCGGGAGAGCTCCTACAATGAGCAGTTCTTC.

The chain combines TRBV30 with TRBJ1-6, with D perhaps matching TRBD1 (6 bases). This CDR3 has 15 amino acids. From germline, CDR1 is GTSNPN and CDR2 SVGIG (reference sequence). Trimming took 0 bases from V and 10 from J, leaving 16 bases between them. CDR3 in DNA: TGTGCCTGGAGTGTACAGGGATCATACCGATCACCCCTCCACTTT. The encoded protein is CAWSVQGSYRSPLHF.

The chain joins TRBV4-2 to TRBJ1-2, with 9 bases aligning to TRBD1. The CDR3 loop spans 16 amino acids. J lost 4 bases, V lost 0 bases, and 6 bases had no gene match. Germline V gives CDR1 LGHNA, CDR2 YNFKEQ. CDR3 in DNA: TGTGCCAGCAGCCAAGATCGGGGGACAGGGACCTATGGCTACACCTTC. Residues: CASSQDRGTGTYGYTF.

The chain joins TRBV28 to TRBJ1-5; 7 nucleotides line up with TRBD1. The CDR3 extends over 21 amino acids. Germline trimming cut 5 bases from V and 0 bases from J; bases unmatched to any gene: 22. From germline, CDR1 is MDHEN and CDR2 SYDVKM. For the CDR3, the DNA is TGTGCCAGCAGTACCCTGGACAGGAGGAAGACTACGAAATATAGCAATCAGCCCCAGCATTTT. Protein product: CASSTLDRRKTTKYSNQPQHF.

This clone was detected only once. The chain combines TRBV4-3 with TRBJ2-5, with D possibly TRBD2 on 5 matching bases. Germline values: CDR1 LGHNA, CDR2 YSLEER. V lost 1 base and J 4 bases, leaving 7 bases between the germline ends. The CDR3 extends over 13 amino acids. CDR3 sequence reads: CASSQASGETQYF. CDR3 coding DNA: TGCGCCAGCAGCCAAGCAAGCGGAGAGACCCAGTACTTC.

The V call is TRBV3-1 (or the pseudogene TRBV3-2), the J call TRBJ1-2; 8 bases fit TRBD1. Germline V lookup: CDR1 LGHDT, CDR2 YNNKEL (reference sequence). This CDR3 contains 18 residues. Unmatched junction bases numbered 16, after V lost 0 bases and J lost 7 bases. CDR3 amino acids: CASSQDRSPGTGDSGYTF. DNA of the CDR3: TGTGCCAGCAGCCAAGATCGGTCCCCAGGGACAGGCGACAGTGGCTACACCTTC.

This clone appeared a single time. This chain connects TRBV6-5 to TRBJ1-2; 7 positions agree with TRBD1. Germline-derived CDR1 and CDR2 are MNHEY and SVGAGI. This CDR3 is 15 amino acids long. The trim removed 7 bases at V and 2 bases at J, leaving 10 bases unmatched. This CDR3 is CASTLGAGGNYGYTF. In DNA, the CDR3 is TGTGCCAGCACCCTAGGGGCAGGGGGGAACTATGGCTACACCTTC.

This clone was counted between two and nine times. The chain recombines TRBV7-9 with TRBJ1-5; 7 positions match TRBD1. The ends lost 1 base at V and 5 bases at J; junction bases unmatched: 5. CDR1 and CDR2 (germline): SEHNR, FQNEAQ (reference sequence). The CDR3 sequence is 15 residues long. CDR3 in DNA: TGTGCCAGCAGCTTAGGACAGGGACGATATCAGCCCCAGCATTTT. Translation gives CASSLGQGRYQPQHF. Using reference TRBV7-9 and TRBJ1-5 for the parts outside the CDR3, the full variable domain is DTGVSQNPRHKITKRGQNVTFRCDPISEHNRLYWYRQTLGQGPEFLTYFQNEAQLEKSRLLSDRFSAERPKGSFSTLEIQRTEQGDSAMYLCASSLGQGRYQPQHFGDGTRLSIL.